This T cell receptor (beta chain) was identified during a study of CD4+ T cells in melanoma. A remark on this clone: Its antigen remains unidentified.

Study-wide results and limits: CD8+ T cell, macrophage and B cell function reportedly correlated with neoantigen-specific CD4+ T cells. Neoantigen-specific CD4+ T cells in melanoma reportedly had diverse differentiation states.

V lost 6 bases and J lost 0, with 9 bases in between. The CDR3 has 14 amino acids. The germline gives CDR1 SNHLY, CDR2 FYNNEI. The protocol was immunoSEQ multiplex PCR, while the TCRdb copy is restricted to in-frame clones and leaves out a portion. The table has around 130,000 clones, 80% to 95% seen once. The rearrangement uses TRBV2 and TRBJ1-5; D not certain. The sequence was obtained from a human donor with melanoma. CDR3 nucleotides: TGTGCCAGCAGCAACAGTTATAGCAATCAGCCCCAGCATTTT. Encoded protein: CASSNSYSNQPQHF. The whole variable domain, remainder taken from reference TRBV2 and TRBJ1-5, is EPEVTQTPSHQVTQMGQEVILRCVPISNHLYFYWYRQILGQKVEFLVSFYNNEISEKSEIFDDQFSVERPDGSNFTLKIRSTKLEDSAMYFCASSNSYSNQPQHFGDGTRLSIL.